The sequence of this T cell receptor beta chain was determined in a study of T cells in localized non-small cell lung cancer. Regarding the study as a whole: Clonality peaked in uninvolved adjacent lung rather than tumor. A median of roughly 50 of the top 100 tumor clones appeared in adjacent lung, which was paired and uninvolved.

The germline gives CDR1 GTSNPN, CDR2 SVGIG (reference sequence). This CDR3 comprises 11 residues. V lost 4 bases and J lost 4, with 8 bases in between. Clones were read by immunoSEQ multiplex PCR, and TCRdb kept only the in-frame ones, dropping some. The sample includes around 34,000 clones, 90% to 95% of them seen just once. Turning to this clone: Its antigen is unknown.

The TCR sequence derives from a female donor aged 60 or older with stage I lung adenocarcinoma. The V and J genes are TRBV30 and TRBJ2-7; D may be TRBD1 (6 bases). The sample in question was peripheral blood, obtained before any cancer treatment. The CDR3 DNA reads TGTGCCTGGAATAGGGGGTACGAGCAGTACTTC. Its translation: CAWNRGYEQYF.